The sequence of this T cell receptor (beta chain) was determined in a study of CD8 T cells in ankylosing spondylitis. Whole-study results and caveats: A TCR beta motif of fewer than ten highly homologous variants seemed to mark ankylosing spondylitis blood. Reports of some motif variants in reactive arthritis synovial fluid and blood predate this one. Disease-linked clones reportedly concentrated significantly in matched ankylosing spondylitis synovial fluid.

CDR1 is DFQATT and CDR2 is SNEGSKA in the germline V gene (reference sequence). This CDR3 is built from 15 residues. J lost 7 bases, V lost 0 bases, and 5 bases had no gene match. Quantitative molecular-barcoded 5'-RACE generated the TCR beta libraries. A single record per CDR3 protein comes from TCRdb applying MiXCR to the 5' RACE reads. The sample records some 800,000 distinct CDR3 sequences, 10% to 15% being singletons. As regards this clonotype: The antigen remains unidentified.

This receptor was identified in a male donor with ankylosing spondylitis. The chain joins TRBV20-1 to TRBJ1-4, with TRBD1 matching 10 bases. The sequencing sample was made of blood, either unsorted or a sorted T cell fraction (not recorded which). The CDR3 region has the DNA TGCAGTGCTAGAGATACCGGGACAGGGGCTGAAAAACTGTTTTTT. This sequence encodes CSARDTGTGAEKLFF.